Below are 6 T cell receptor beta chains sequenced from a single sample in a study of long-term antiretroviral therapy in people with HIV. Survey-level immunoSEQ v3.0 assays were run. TCRdb keeps only in-frame clones here, not all; method: immunoSEQ multiplex PCR. The sample yields 15,000 or so clones, 84% seen once. This material consisted of unsorted PBMCs, taken 0.4 years after starting antiretroviral therapy. The source is a man aged 25-45 years with HIV.

The rearrangement joins TRBV7-8 to TRBJ1-1; no firm D call. Germline lookup yields CDR1 SGHVS and CDR2 FQNEAQ. With 5 bases removed from V and 12 bases from J, the gap between germline ends came to 25 bases. This CDR3 spans 15 amino acids. CDR3 residues: CASSRSGVFNQISFF. Written as DNA, the CDR3 is TGTGCCAGCAGCCGCTCCGGGGTATTTAATCAGATTTCTTTCTTT.

This clone was observed a handful of times. This chain links TRBV30 with TRBJ2-7, with TRBD2 as a possible D gene (5 bases). V lost 5 bases and J 1 base, leaving 9 bases between the germline ends. Germline CDR1 is GTSNPN and CDR2 is SVGIG (reference sequence). The CDR3 runs to 12 residues. This CDR3 is CAWSGVSYEQYF. The CDR3 nucleotides read TGTGCCTGGTCCGGGGTTTCCTACGAGCAGTACTTC.

The rearrangement uses TRBV6-1 and TRBJ2-7, with TRBD1 matching 7 bases. The CDR3 has 15 residues. V trimming: 6 bases; J trimming: 0 bases; junction bases outside the gene matches: 8. CDR1 MNHNS and CDR2 SASEGT come from the germline V gene. The CDR3 sequence: CASRRGTVSSYEQYF. CDR3 nucleotides: TGTGCCAGCAGACGAGGGACAGTAAGCTCCTACGAGCAGTACTTC.

This clone was seen a few times. The V gene is TRBV11-3, the J gene TRBJ2-2; D not resolved. The germline gives CDR1 SGHNT, CDR2 YENEEA. The germline V and J ends were trimmed by 6 bases and 0 bases, with 8 bases remaining between them. The CDR3 consists of 14 residues. The CDR3 nucleotides are TGTGCCAGCAGTCCACTACCGAACACCGGGGAGCTGTTTTTT. Its protein is CASSPLPNTGELFF. Using reference TRBV11-3 and TRBJ2-2 for the parts outside the CDR3, the full variable domain is EAGVVQSPRYKIIEKKQPVAFWCNPISGHNTLYWYLQNLGQGPELLIRYENEEAVDDSQLPKDRFSAERLKGVDSTLKIQPAELGDSAVYLCASSPLPNTGELFFGEGSRLTVL.

The CDR3 region has the DNA TGTGCCAGCAGCCGAGGACTAGCGAGAGACGAGCAGTACTTC. Translated: CASSRGLARDEQYF. This rearrangement joins TRBV4-2 to TRBJ2-7, with 9 positions matching TRBD2. CDR1 is LGHNA and CDR2 is YNFKEQ in the germline V gene. J was trimmed by 5 bases and V by 4 bases; bases with no gene match: 6. The CDR3 consists of 14 residues.

This clone appeared a single time. This CDR3 is also generated by other DNA sequences in the sample. The chain uses TRBV9 and TRBJ2-7; 7 bases align to TRBD2. This CDR3 comprises 15 residues. Trimming removed 1 base from V and 2 bases from J; junction bases left unmatched: 6. Germline CDR1 is SGDLS and CDR2 is YYNGEE. CDR3 loop: CASSVNSAGPYEQYF. The CDR3 bases are TGTGCCAGCAGCGTAAATTCAGCGGGGCCCTACGAGCAGTACTTC.